The text below deals with one T cell receptor beta chain. The antigen is undetermined. The germline CDR1 and CDR2 sequences are LGHNA and YSLEER. This CDR3 contains 18 residues. The ends lost 0 bases at V and 5 bases at J; junction bases unmatched: 5. The study treated chemo-refractory metastatic non-small-cell lung cancer patients with focal radiation plus ipilimumab CTLA-4 blockade. The record originates from a study of radiotherapy plus CTLA-4 blockade in lung cancer. Study as a whole: Disease control reached approximately 30%, with objective responses in under 20%.

Profiling relied on immunoSEQ multiplex PCR, and the TCRdb table lists in-frame clones only, not all of them. The repertoire holds tens of thousands of clones, with about 83% as singletons. Study observations and caveats: An expansion of tumor-derived TCR clones occurred in blood after radiotherapy plus ipilimumab. Early blood T cell clone dynamics, with interferon-beta, were reported to best predict response.

The material was peripheral blood, obtained from a patient treated with radiotherapy plus ipilimumab. This clonotype was sampled from a human donor with non-small cell lung cancer that progressed on radiotherapy plus ipilimumab. The chain couples TRBV4-3 to TRBJ2-2; 14 bases map to TRBD2. The CDR3 DNA sequence: TGCGCCAGCAGCCAAGATACGACTAGCGGGAGGGATACCGGGGAGCTGTTTTTT. Residues: CASSQDTTSGRDTGELFF.